The 30 T cell receptor beta chains listed next were all sequenced from one sample in a study of beta chain features in type 1 diabetes. Whole-study findings and limits: Shorter TCRB CDR3s, moderately but significantly so, were found in Type 1 diabetes patients in all four CD4+ subsets.

The investigators reverse transcribed all of the isolated RNA, so they sequenced expressed TCRB transcripts. This table comes from immunoSEQ multiplex PCR, and its TCRdb copy is limited to in-frame clones, with some not included. The sample lists around 70,000 clones; 45% to 50% were seen once. For these TCRs, the target antigens are not known. The sequenced material came from central memory CD4+ T cells from blood. Receptors were obtained from a man aged 25-40 years with type 1 diabetes.

This clone was seen only a few times. The gene calls are TRBV5-1 and TRBJ2-7; tentative D call: TRBD1 (5 bases). Germline-derived CDR1 and CDR2 are SGHRS and YFSETQ. The CDR3 runs to 17 residues. V was trimmed by 4 bases and J by 5 bases, leaving 25 bases between them. CDR3 loop: CASSPDRTSLPVHEQYF. For the CDR3, the DNA is TGCGCCAGCAGCCCCGACCGGACATCTCTACCCGTCCACGAGCAGTACTTC.

In DNA form, the CDR3 reads TGTGCCAGCAGCTTAGATACGGGATCCAAAAACATTCAGTACTTC. Encoded protein: CASSLDTGSKNIQYF. V is TRBV7-2 and J is TRBJ2-4; D perhaps matches TRBD2 (5 bases). This CDR3 contains 15 residues. CDR1 and CDR2 from the germline V gene are SGHTA and FQGNSA. The germline V and J ends were trimmed by 1 base and 2 bases, with 9 bases remaining between them. Together with reference TRBV7-2 and TRBJ2-4, the CDR3 gives the full variable domain: GAGVSQSPSNKVTEKGKDVELRCDPISGHTALYWYRQSLGQGLEFLIYFQGNSAPDKSGLPSDRFSAERTGGSVSTLTIQRTQQEDSAVYLCASSLDTGSKNIQYFGAGTRLSVL.

This clone was recorded once. The chain recombines TRBV27 with TRBJ1-1; possible D gene TRBD1, 5 bases. The CDR3 spans 14 residues. The germline V and J ends were trimmed by 6 bases and 6 bases, with 17 bases remaining between them. CDR1 is MNHEY, CDR2 SMNVEV, per germline (reference sequence). CDR3 protein: CASSPQFRVSEAFF. The CDR3, as DNA: TGTGCCAGCAGCCCCCAATTCAGGGTTTCTGAAGCTTTCTTT.

The J gene is TRBJ2-1, the V gene TRBV7-6; 13 bases map to TRBD2. Trimming cost V 5 bases and J 9 bases; bases outside gene matches: 4. This CDR3 region has 14 residues. Germline CDR1 reads SGHVS; CDR2 reads FNYEAQ. The CDR3 is CASSAGTSGVEQFF. CDR3 in DNA: TGTGCCAGCAGCGCCGGGACTAGCGGGGTTGAGCAGTTCTTC.

This clone was counted only a few times. The J gene is TRBJ2-5, the V gene TRBV29-1; 12 bases match TRBD2. This CDR3 comprises 14 residues. Per germline, CDR1 SQVTM and CDR2 ANQGSEA. The V segment lost 6 bases and the J segment 7 bases; nucleotides outside the gene matches: 9. The CDR3 DNA follows: TGCAGCGTGAGGACTAGCGGGACCCCGGGGACCCAGTACTTC. It encodes CSVRTSGTPGTQYF.

The chain uses TRBV27 and TRBJ1-5, with 9 positions matching TRBD1. V lost 8 bases and J lost 1; bases outside the gene matches: 9. The germline V gene has CDR1 MNHEY and CDR2 SMNVEV (reference sequence). The CDR3 runs 16 residues. This CDR3 is CASGTGRVGSNQPQHF. The CDR3 DNA is TGTGCCAGCGGGACAGGGCGGGTCGGGAGCAATCAGCCCCAGCATTTT.

This clone was detected only a few times. This chain links TRBV15 with TRBJ2-3; the match to TRBD2 covers 11 bases. Germline values: CDR1 LNHNV, CDR2 YYDKDF (reference sequence). There are 16 residues in the CDR3. J lost 9 bases, V lost 5 bases, and 13 bases had no gene match. This CDR3 is CATSGSLAGGQDTQYF. The CDR3 DNA reads TGTGCCACCAGCGGATCTTTAGCGGGGGGGCAGGACACGCAGTATTTT.

The V and J genes are TRBV6-1 and TRBJ1-5, with a possible D match to TRBD1 (5 bases). This CDR3 has 15 residues. CDR1 is MNHNS and CDR2 is SASEGT in the germline V gene. V lost 0 bases, J lost 7 bases, and 13 bases lay in between. CDR3 DNA: TGTGCCAGCAGTGAAGCCGCAGGGCGAAGACAGCCCCAGCATTTT. Its protein product is CASSEAAGRRQPQHF.

The chain uses TRBV6-5 and TRBJ1-6; 9 nucleotides match TRBD1. V trimming: 6 bases; J trimming: 8 bases; junction bases outside the gene matches: 5. CDR1 MNHEY and CDR2 SVGAGI come from the germline V gene. This CDR3 spans 14 amino acids. The CDR3 loop reads CASSSGTGHSPLHF. DNA for the CDR3: TGTGCCAGCAGCTCCGGGACAGGGCATTCACCCCTCCACTTT.

The chain is built from TRBV7-2 and TRBJ1-2; 9 nucleotides line up with TRBD1. Germline V gene lookup returns CDR1 SGHTA and CDR2 FQGNSA. There are 12 residues in the CDR3. V was clipped by 5 bases and J by 9 bases; unmatched bases: 4. The CDR3 region is CASSAGTGRYTF. Written as DNA, the CDR3 is TGTGCCAGCAGCGCCGGGACAGGGCGCTACACCTTC.

The chain carries TRBV9 and TRBJ2-1; 15 bases map to TRBD2. The germline V gene has CDR1 SGDLS and CDR2 YYNGEE. V was clipped by 0 bases and J by 6 bases; unmatched bases: 4. CDR3 length equals 17 residues. CDR3 DNA: TGTGCCAGCAGCGTAGCAACGGGACTAGCGGGAGGCAATGAGCAGTTCTTC. Translated: CASSVATGLAGGNEQFF.

This clone showed up just once. This chain joins TRBV2 and TRBJ2-1; TRBD1 agrees at 9 bases. V gave up 0 bases and J gave up 9 bases; unmatched junction bases: 6. Germline lookup yields CDR1 SNHLY and CDR2 FYNNEI. The CDR3 length is 15 residues. CDR3 amino acids: CASSEAGTGKGEQFF. The CDR3 nucleotides are TGTGCCAGCAGTGAAGCGGGGACAGGGAAGGGTGAGCAGTTCTTC.

V is TRBV7-6 and J is TRBJ2-5; a possible D gene is TRBD1 (5 bases). This CDR3 is 16 amino acids long. Germline CDR1 reads SGHVS; CDR2 reads FNYEAQ. The V end was cut by 4 bases, the J end by 2 bases, with 17 bases between. CDR3 nucleotide sequence: TGTGCCAGCAGCTCAAAGGGGTTAGAACGGCAAGAGACCCAGTACTTC. Its protein is CASSSKGLERQETQYF.

A few counts support this clone. The V gene is TRBV16, the J gene TRBJ1-3; no clear D. The V gene lost 4 bases and the J gene lost 0 bases, with 7 bases spanning the gap. The CDR3 has 14 residues. The germline gives CDR1 KGHSY, CDR2 FQNENV. CDR3: CASSRHVSGNTIYF. The CDR3 coding sequence is TGTGCCAGCAGCCGACACGTCTCTGGAAACACCATATATTTT. Combining the CDR3 with reference TRBV16 and TRBJ1-3 gives the whole variable domain GEEVAQTPKHLVRGEGQKAKLYCAPIKGHSYVFWYQQVLKNEFKFLISFQNENVFDETGMPKERFSAKCLPNSPCSLEIQATKLEDSAVYFCASSRHVSGNTIYFGEGSWLTVV.

The V call is TRBV5-1, the J call TRBJ2-2; no reliable D call. CDR3 length equals 14 residues. The V end was cut by 4 bases, the J end by 1 base, with 8 bases between. Germline CDR1 is SGHRS and CDR2 is YFSETQ. The CDR3 protein is CASSPIGNTGELFF. CDR3 DNA sequence: TGCGCCAGCAGCCCTATCGGGAACACCGGGGAGCTGTTTTTT.

This clone was recorded a few times. This chain uses TRBV18 with TRBJ2-7, with 8 bases identical to TRBD1. With 2 bases clipped from V and 2 bases from J, the junction kept 5 bases outside the gene matches. Per the germline V gene, CDR1 is KGHSH and CDR2 is LQKENI. The CDR3 length is 15 residues. CDR3: CASSPGQGGTYEQYF. The CDR3 DNA follows: TGTGCCAGCTCACCAGGACAGGGAGGCACCTACGAGCAGTACTTC.

This clone occurred a few times. The gene calls are TRBV27 and TRBJ2-1; tentative D call: TRBD1 (5 bases). The CDR3 has 15 amino acids. V lost 7 bases, J lost 0 bases, and 13 bases lay in between. CDR1 is MNHEY and CDR2 is SMNVEV in the germline V gene (reference sequence). In DNA, the CDR3 is TGTGCCAGCAAGCTTTCAAGGGGCTCCTACAATGAGCAGTTCTTC. Amino acids: CASKLSRGSYNEQFF.

The chain combines TRBV9 with TRBJ2-7, with 8 positions matching TRBD2. The V gene's germline CDR1 is SGDLS and CDR2 YYNGEE. This CDR3 is 15 amino acids long. The junction had 3 bases not matched to a gene; V was cut back by 0 bases and J by 1 base. For the CDR3, the DNA is TGTGCCAGCAGCGTAGCGGCTAGCGGGTCCTACGAGCAGTACTTC. Its protein product is CASSVAASGSYEQYF.

This clone turned up a few times. This chain links TRBV5-6 with TRBJ1-2; 7 nucleotides align to TRBD1. The CDR3 length is 13 residues. Germline CDR1 is SGHDT and CDR2 is YYEEEE. Trimming took 2 bases from V and 4 from J; bases not matched to a gene: 2. CDR3 nucleotides: TGTGCCAGCAGCTTACAGGGGCCCTATGGCTACACCTTC. Amino acids: CASSLQGPYGYTF. Looking up the rest from reference TRBV5-6 and TRBJ1-2 gives the full variable domain: DAGVTQSPTHLIKTRGQQVTLRCSPKSGHDTVSWYQQALGQGPQFIFQYYEEEERQRGNFPDRFSGHQFPNYSSELNVNALLLGDSALYLCASSLQGPYGYTFGSGTRLTVV.

The chain carries TRBV7-9 and TRBJ1-1; TRBD1 matches 7 bases. The CDR3 spans 13 residues. Looked up from germline, CDR1 is SEHNR and CDR2 is FQNEAQ (reference sequence). The ends lost 6 bases at V and 6 bases at J; junction bases unmatched: 7. DNA of the CDR3: TGTGCCAGCAGTCGACAGGGTGGGTCTGAAGCTTTCTTT. This encodes CASSRQGGSEAFF.

The sample holds a few counts of this clone. A read error may account for a junction end that differs from germline. The genes are TRBV11-2 and TRBJ2-7; TRBD2 aligns across 8 bases. Germline CDR1 reads SGHAT; CDR2 reads FQNNGV. The CDR3 totals 14 residues. This CDR3 is CASSIEREWAEQYF. CDR3 DNA: TGTGCCAGCAGCATAGAGCGGGAGTGGGCCGAGCAGTACTTC.

The chain has TRBV5-1 and TRBJ1-2; 12 bases are shared with TRBD1. The CDR3 runs 14 residues. Looked up from germline, CDR1 is SGHRS and CDR2 is YFSETQ. Unmatched junction bases numbered 5, after V lost 3 bases and J lost 8 bases. In nucleotides, the CDR3 is TGCGCCAGCAGCTGGGACAGGGGGCGTGAAGGCTACACCTTC. It is translated as CASSWDRGREGYTF.

This clone was seen a handful of times. The V gene is TRBV19, the J gene TRBJ2-3; TRBD1 aligns across 7 bases. V lost 2 bases and J lost 5; bases outside the gene matches: 4. CDR1 is LNHDA, CDR2 SQIVND, per germline (reference sequence). The CDR3 sequence is 14 residues long. CDR3 in amino acids: CASSIFTGEDTQYF. CDR3 in DNA: TGTGCCAGTAGTATATTCACAGGGGAAGATACGCAGTATTTT. Using reference TRBV19 and TRBJ2-3 for the parts outside the CDR3, the full variable domain is DGGITQSPKYLFRKEGQNVTLSCEQNLNHDAMYWYRQDPGQGLRLIYYSQIVNDFQKGDIAEGYSVSREKKESFPLTVTSAQKNPTAFYLCASSIFTGEDTQYFGPGTRLTVL.

This sequence joins TRBV4-2 and TRBJ1-3, with a tentative D call TRBD1 (5 bases). V was pared by 1 base and J by 4 bases, with 14 bases between. Germline loops: CDR1 LGHNA, CDR2 YNFKEQ. The CDR3 runs 16 residues. The CDR3 sequence is CASSQGTGGLGNTIYF. CDR3 nucleotides: TGTGCCAGCAGCCAAGGGACCGGGGGTTTGGGAAACACCATATATTTT.

This clone was seen only a few times. The CDR3 loop reads CASSWRGTGLEQYF. CDR3 coding DNA: TGTGCCAGCAGCTGGAGAGGGACAGGGCTCGAGCAGTACTTC. This chain connects TRBV5-6 to TRBJ2-7; TRBD1 matches 9 bases. Germline V gene sequence: CDR1 SGHDT, CDR2 YYEEEE. This CDR3 contains 14 residues. V lost 3 bases to trimming and J lost 6 bases; unmatched junction nucleotides: 7.

This clone turned up a few times. The V and J genes are TRBV10-3 and TRBJ1-5, with D unresolved. V was pared by 10 bases and J by 0 bases, with 7 bases between. This CDR3 is 12 amino acids long. CDR1 and CDR2 from the germline V gene are ENHRY and SYGVKD. The CDR3 region is CANGDSNQPQHF. The CDR3 DNA sequence: TGTGCCAACGGGGATAGCAATCAGCCCCAGCATTTT.

The chain couples TRBV4-2 to TRBJ1-3; the D gene is possibly TRBD1 (5 bases). This CDR3 region has 16 residues. The germline CDR1 and CDR2 sequences are LGHNA and YNFKEQ. V lost 3 bases and J lost 1, with 13 bases in between. The CDR3 here is CASSQRPKGSGNTIYF. As DNA, the CDR3 is TGTGCCAGCAGCCAGCGACCTAAGGGGTCTGGAAACACCATATATTTT.

This clone was observed a handful of times. This sequence joins TRBV27 and TRBJ1-1; TRBD1 is a possible D gene (5 bases). This CDR3 is built from 14 residues. Trimming removed 1 base at V and 4 bases at J, with 10 bases between. The germline CDR1 and CDR2 sequences are MNHEY and SMNVEV (reference sequence). DNA for the CDR3: TGTGCCAGCAGTTTATTTGGAGGGGCCACTGAAGCTTTCTTT. Translated: CASSLFGGATEAFF.

This clone has only a few counts. The V and J genes are TRBV23-1 and TRBJ2-7, with D perhaps matching TRBD2 (5 bases). TRBV23-1 is designated an ORF whose function remains uncertain. This CDR3 comprises 17 residues. Trimming shortened V by 0 bases and J by 3 bases, and 18 bases separated the two germline ends. CDR3 sequence reads: CASSQSPQKRGSYEQYF. DNA of the CDR3: TGCGCCAGCAGTCAATCCCCTCAGAAAAGAGGGAGCTACGAGCAGTACTTC.

V usage is TRBV5-6 and J usage is TRBJ2-3; 8 nucleotides line up with TRBD2. V was clipped by 0 bases and J by 9 bases; unmatched bases: 9. There are 15 residues in the CDR3. The germline CDR1 and CDR2 sequences are SGHDT and YYEEEE. CDR3 in DNA: TGTGCCAGCAGCTTGGAGGGGCGGGGGGCAGGGACGCAGTATTTT. Translation gives CASSLEGRGAGTQYF.